These T cell receptor beta chains were read from a single sample in a study of shared clonotypes between healthy human individuals. The protocol was immunoSEQ multiplex PCR, while the TCRdb copy is restricted to in-frame clones and leaves out a portion. Of fewer than 3 million clones in the sample, about nine tenths are singletons; the top ten hold about 0.36%. Sequencing was done on a sample of naive CD4+ T cells from PBMCs. The receptor set was obtained from a man between 18 and 29 years old in good health. Some clones in this sample may be carry-over from other donors' samples. The CDR3 runs from the conserved cysteine through the conserved F or W. D genes are given only for firm matches. Part of the rows lack a size; the others show once, few, many or a class for expanded clones.

.,.,TRBV27,TRBJ2-1,CASTHGTSYNEQFF,TGTGCCAGCACCCACGGAACCTCCTACAATGAGCAGTTCTTC
.,TRBD1,TRBV19,TRBJ1-3,CASTSTGRSGNTIYF,TGTGCCAGTACCTCGACAGGGAGGTCTGGAAACACCATATATTTT
.,TRBD2,TRBV7-6,TRBJ2-1,CASSLRPREGGNEQFF,TGTGCCAGCAGCTTACGTCCGCGGGAGGGGGGGAATGAGCAGTTCTTC
.,.,TRBV28,TRBJ2-7,CASTHRYEQYF,TGTGCCAGCACCCACCGGTACGAGCAGTACTTC
.,TRBD2,TRBV28,TRBJ2-7,CASSPPSGPYEQYF,TGTGCCAGCTCCCCCCCTAGCGGACCCTACGAGCAGTACTTC
.,.,TRBV7-6,TRBJ2-7,CASASSYEQYF,TGTGCCAGCGCCAGCTCCTACGAGCAGTACTTC
.,TRBD1,TRBV19,TRBJ1-5,CASSMGRDRGNQPQHF,TGTGCCAGTAGTATGGGTCGGGACAGGGGGAATCAGCCCCAGCATTTT
.,TRBD2,TRBV5-4,TRBJ2-3,CASSLGLASTDTQYF,TGTGCCAGCAGCCTTGGACTAGCTAGCACAGATACGCAGTATTTT
.,.,TRBV5-8,TRBJ2-1,CASSLGARVDEQFF,TGTGCCAGCAGCTTGGGCGCGAGGGTCGATGAGCAGTTCTTC
.,.,TRBV5-1,TRBJ2-7,CASRTDSYEQYF,TGCGCCAGCAGAACAGACTCCTACGAGCAGTACTTC
.,.,TRBV28,TRBJ2-5,CARLDARMAWGETQYF,TGTGCCAGGCTGGACGCAAGGATGGCCTGGGGAGAGACCCAGTACTTC
.,TRBD1,TRBV28,TRBJ1-1,CASRPPGQVYTEAFF,TGTGCCAGCAGACCGCCCGGACAGGTCTACACTGAAGCTTTCTTT
.,.,TRBV15,TRBJ2-7,CATSPDSYEQYF,TGTGCCACCAGCCCCGACTCCTACGAGCAGTACTTC
once,.,TRBV6-5,TRBJ2-5,CASSYSEGGTQYF,TGTGCCAGCAGTTACTCCGAGGGGGGGACCCAGTACTTC
.,.,TRBV10-3,TRBJ2-6,CAISESRGLSGANVLTF,TGTGCCATCAGTGAGTCGCGGGGTTTAAGTGGGGCCAACGTCCTGACTTTC
.,.,TRBV19,TRBJ2-6,CASKEGAAGANVLTF,TGTGCCAGTAAGGAGGGGGCGGCTGGGGCCAACGTCCTGACTTTC
.,TRBD1,TRBV6-5,TRBJ1-1,CASSYSEGQGDAFF,TGTGCCAGCAGTTACTCGGAAGGACAGGGGGATGCTTTCTTT
.,.,TRBV28,TRBJ2-4,CASSSGTPKNIQYF,TGTGCCAGCAGTTCCGGGACTCCTAAAAACATTCAGTACTTC
.,TRBD2,TRBV28,TRBJ2-1,CASSLSGLAGGSGEQFF,TGTGCCAGCAGTTTATCGGGACTAGCGGGAGGGTCGGGTGAGCAGTTCTTC
.,.,TRBV10-3,TRBJ2-1,CAIRLGLESAGEQFF,TGTGCCATCAGGCTGGGCCTAGAATCCGCAGGTGAGCAGTTCTTC
.,.,TRBV2,TRBJ2-6,CASRGPSSATGANVLTF,TGTGCCAGCAGGGGCCCATCTAGCGCCACTGGGGCCAACGTCCTGACTTTC
.,.,TRBV27,TRBJ1-1,CASSLSRQGWTGDTEAFF,TGTGCCAGCAGTTTATCTCGTCAGGGATGGACGGGAGACACTGAAGCTTTCTTT
.,TRBD2,TRBV2,TRBJ2-7,CASSFESGSSYEQYF,TGTGCCAGCAGCTTCGAAAGCGGGAGCTCCTACGAGCAGTACTTC
.,TRBD1,TRBV6-6,TRBJ2-7,CAVSGTGRSSYEQYF,TGTGCCGTCTCTGGGACAGGTAGGAGCTCCTACGAGCAGTACTTC
.,.,TRBV28,TRBJ2-6,CASSLGGTPTGANVLTF,TGTGCCAGCAGTTTAGGGGGGACGCCGACTGGGGCCAACGTCCTGACTTTC
.,TRBD2,TRBV5-1,TRBJ2-1,CASSLELAGSLEQFF,TGCGCCAGCAGCTTGGAACTAGCGGGAAGTCTCGAGCAGTTCTTC
.,.,TRBV28,TRBJ2-4,CASSVMNIQYF,TGTGCCAGCAGTGTGATGAACATTCAGTACTTC
.,TRBD2,TRBV5-1,TRBJ2-3,CASSLQTSGTTDTQYF,TGCGCCAGCAGCCTCCAAACTAGCGGGACCACAGATACGCAGTATTTT
.,.,TRBV28,TRBJ2-7,CASSWSLGYEQYF,TGTGCCAGCAGTTGGTCTTTAGGCTACGAGCAGTACTTC
.,TRBD2,TRBV19,TRBJ2-2,CASSSPGLVTGELFF,TGTGCCAGTAGTTCCCCGGGACTAGTCACCGGGGAGCTGTTTTTT
.,TRBD1,TRBV18,TRBJ1-3,CASSRQGTGNTIYF,TGTGCCAGCTCACGACAGGGTACGGGAAACACCATATATTTT
.,.,TRBV6-5,TRBJ2-5,CASSHRVGETQYF,TGTGCCAGCAGCCACAGGGTCGGCGAGACCCAGTACTTC
once,.,TRBV7-9,TRBJ2-7,CASSPFTLSYEQYF,TGTGCCAGCAGCCCGTTTACACTCTCCTACGAGCAGTACTTC
.,.,TRBV28,TRBJ2-6,CASSPVEGSSGANVLTF,TGTGCCAGCAGCCCAGTGGAGGGAAGCTCTGGGGCCAACGTCCTGACTTTC
.,.,TRBV29-1,TRBJ2-7,CSVGDGPYEQYF,TGCAGCGTTGGGGACGGCCCCTACGAGCAGTACTTC
.,.,TRBV30,TRBJ2-7,CAWSGTPGRSEQYF,TGTGCCTGGAGCGGGACTCCAGGGAGGAGCGAGCAGTACTTC
.,TRBD1,TRBV7-9,TRBJ1-2,CASSFWTGEPGGGYTF,TGTGCCAGCAGCTTTTGGACAGGGGAACCTGGGGGTGGCTACACCTTC
.,.,TRBV9,TRBJ2-3,CASSVARGTDTQYF,TGTGCCAGCAGCGTAGCAAGGGGTACAGATACGCAGTATTTT
once,.,TRBV5-5,TRBJ2-2,CASGVAVNTGELFF,TGTGCCAGCGGGGTAGCGGTAAACACCGGGGAGCTGTTTTTT
.,.,TRBV9,TRBJ1-4,CASSARVGGEKLFF,TGTGCCAGCAGCGCCCGGGTCGGGGGTGAAAAACTGTTTTTT
once,TRBD1,TRBV9,TRBJ2-7,CASSPRQGPNYEQYF,TGTGCCAGCAGCCCACGACAGGGGCCTAACTACGAGCAGTACTTC
.,TRBD2,TRBV5-1,TRBJ2-7,CASSLLTSGSVHEQYF,TGCGCCAGCAGCTTGTTAACTAGCGGGAGCGTCCACGAGCAGTACTTC
.,TRBD2,TRBV5-4,TRBJ2-5,CASSLGGAGEETQYF,TGTGCCAGCAGCTTGGGAGGAGCGGGAGAAGAGACCCAGTACTTC